This TCR beta chain was recovered during a study of T cells in Graves' hyperthyroidism and ophthalmopathy. What was amplified from RNA transcripts were TCR beta CDR3 regions. The HTBI primer set drove a first-round RT-PCR of the TCR CDR3. From the multiplex PCR reads, TCRdb called clonotypes with MiXCR, one entry per CDR3 protein. The profile shows approximately 610,000 distinct CDR3 sequences, approximately 15% of them singletons. Trimming pared 5 bases from V and 5 bases from J, leaving 7 bases between. The CDR3 runs to 11 residues. This clonotype was obtained from a woman between 18 and 29 years old with Graves' hyperthyroidism. The rearrangement links TRBV12-3 or TRBV12-4 to TRBJ2-7; D is undetermined. Sequencing used blood. Here the CDR3 reads CASSARHEQYF. The CDR3 coding sequence is TGTGCCAGCAGTGCGCGGCACGAGCAGTACTTC.